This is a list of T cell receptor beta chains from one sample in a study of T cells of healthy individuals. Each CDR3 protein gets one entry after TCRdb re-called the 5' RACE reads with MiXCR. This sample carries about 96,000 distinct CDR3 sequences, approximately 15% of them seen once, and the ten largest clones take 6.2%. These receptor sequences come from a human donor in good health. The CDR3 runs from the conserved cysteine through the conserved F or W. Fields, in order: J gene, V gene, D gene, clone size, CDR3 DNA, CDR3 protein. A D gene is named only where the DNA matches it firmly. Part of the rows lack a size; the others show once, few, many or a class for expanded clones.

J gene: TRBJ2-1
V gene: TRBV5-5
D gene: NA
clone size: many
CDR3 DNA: TGTGCCAGCAGCTTGGTCCGGGGGAACGTGCGATCCTACAATGAGCAGTTCTTC
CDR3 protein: CASSLVRGNVRSYNEQFF

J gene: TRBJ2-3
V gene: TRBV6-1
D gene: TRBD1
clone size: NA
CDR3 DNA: TGTGCCACAGACAGGGGGCGAGACACAGATACGCAGTATTTT
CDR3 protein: CATDRGRDTDTQYF

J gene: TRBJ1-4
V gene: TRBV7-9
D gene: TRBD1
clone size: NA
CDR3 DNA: TGTGCCAGCAGCCCCGGGACAGGAGTTGAAAAACTGTTTTTT
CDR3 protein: CASSPGTGVEKLFF

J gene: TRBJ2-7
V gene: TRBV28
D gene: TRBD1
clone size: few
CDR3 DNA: TGTGCCAGCAGTCTAATAGGACAGGTCTACGAGCAGTACTTC
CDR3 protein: CASSLIGQVYEQYF

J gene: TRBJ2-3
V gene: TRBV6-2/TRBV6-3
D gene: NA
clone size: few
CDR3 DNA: TGTGCCAGCACTCCTCGAAGCACAGATACGCAGTATTTT
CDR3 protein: CASTPRSTDTQYF

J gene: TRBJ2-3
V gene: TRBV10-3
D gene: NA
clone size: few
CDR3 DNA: TGTGCCATCAGTCCCACGGGACTTATAACGAGCACAGATACGCAGTATTTT
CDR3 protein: CAISPTGLITSTDTQYF

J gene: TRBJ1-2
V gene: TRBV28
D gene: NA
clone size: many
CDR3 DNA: TGTGCCAGCAGTTTCCCCCGGACAGCCATCTATGGCTACACCTTC
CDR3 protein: CASSFPRTAIYGYTF

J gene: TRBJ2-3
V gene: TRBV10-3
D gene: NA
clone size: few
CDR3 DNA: TGTGCCACCACTACTGGGCGGGGATACACAGATACGCAGTATTTT
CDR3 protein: CATTTGRGYTDTQYF

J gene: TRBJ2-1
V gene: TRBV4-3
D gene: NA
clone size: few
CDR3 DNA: TGCGCCAGCAGCCAAGATCGGAAGCTAATTACCTACAATGAGCAGTTCTTC
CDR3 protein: CASSQDRKLITYNEQFF

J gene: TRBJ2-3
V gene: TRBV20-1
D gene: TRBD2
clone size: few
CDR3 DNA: TGCAGTGCCCCCCCCCGGAGCGGGGGCACAGATACGCAGTATTTT
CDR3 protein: CSAPPRSGGTDTQYF

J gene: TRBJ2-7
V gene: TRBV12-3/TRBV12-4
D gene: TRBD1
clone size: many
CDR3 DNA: TGTGCCAGCAGAACAGGGGTTACCTACGAGCAGTACTTC
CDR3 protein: CASRTGVTYEQYF

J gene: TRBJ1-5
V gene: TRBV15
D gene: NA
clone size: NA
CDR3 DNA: TGTGCCACCAGCAGGGAAGGGGTTCGCAATCAGCCCCAGCATTTT
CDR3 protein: CATSREGVRNQPQHF

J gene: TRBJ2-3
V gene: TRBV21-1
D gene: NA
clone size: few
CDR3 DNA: TGTGCCAGCAGCCCAAGGGGCGGGTGGAAGATGGATACGCAGTATTTT
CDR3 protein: CASSPRGGWKMDTQYF

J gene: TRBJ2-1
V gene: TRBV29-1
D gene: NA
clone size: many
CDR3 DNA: TGCAGCGTTGAAGCACCAAGCTCCTACAATGAGCAGTTCTTC
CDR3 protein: CSVEAPSSYNEQFF

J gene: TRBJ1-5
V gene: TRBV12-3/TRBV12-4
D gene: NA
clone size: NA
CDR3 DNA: TGTGCCAGCAGTTTGACACGAGGAGGCAATCAGCCCCAGCATTTT
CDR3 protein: CASSLTRGGNQPQHF

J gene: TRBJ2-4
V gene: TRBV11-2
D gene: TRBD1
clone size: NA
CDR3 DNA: TGTGCCAGCAGGGCCTCACAGGGGGACAAAAACATTCAGTACTTC
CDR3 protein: CASRASQGDKNIQYF

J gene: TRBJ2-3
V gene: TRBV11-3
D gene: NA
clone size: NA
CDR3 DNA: TGTGCCAGCAGCTTACGACCTAGCACAGATACGCAGTATTTT
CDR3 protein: CASSLRPSTDTQYF

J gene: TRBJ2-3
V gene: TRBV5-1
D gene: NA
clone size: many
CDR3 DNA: TGCGCCAGCAGCTTGAGAGGGGAGGATACGCAGTATTTT
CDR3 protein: CASSLRGEDTQYF

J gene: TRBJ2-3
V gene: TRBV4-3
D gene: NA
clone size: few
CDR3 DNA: TGCGCCAGCAGTCCCTCGGGGGGACAGGCTACAGATACGCAGTATTTT
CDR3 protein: CASSPSGGQATDTQYF

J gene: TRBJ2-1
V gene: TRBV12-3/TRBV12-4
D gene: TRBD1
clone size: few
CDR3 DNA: TGTGCCAGCAGACTGACAGGGAGAGAGCAGTTCTTC
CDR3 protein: CASRLTGREQFF

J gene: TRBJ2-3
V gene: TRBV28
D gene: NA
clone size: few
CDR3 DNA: TGTGCCAGCAGTTTATTTGTAGATCCGACAGATACGCAGTATTTT
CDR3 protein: CASSLFVDPTDTQYF

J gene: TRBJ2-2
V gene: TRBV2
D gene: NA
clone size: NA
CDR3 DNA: TGTGCCAGCAGTGGAAGTTCAGTGACATACACCGGGGAGCTGTTTTTT
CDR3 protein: CASSGSSVTYTGELFF

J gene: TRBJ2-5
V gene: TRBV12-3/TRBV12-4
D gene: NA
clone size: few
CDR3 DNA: TGTGCCAGCGGGATTATGGAGACCCAGTACTTC
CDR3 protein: CASGIMETQYF

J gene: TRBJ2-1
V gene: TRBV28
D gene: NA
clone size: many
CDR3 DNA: TGTGCCAGCAGTTTAAGGGCGCGGAACAATGAGCAGTTCTTC
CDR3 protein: CASSLRARNNEQFF

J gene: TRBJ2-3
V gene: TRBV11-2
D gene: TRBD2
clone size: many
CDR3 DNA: TGTGCCAGCAGCTTAGAGACGGGGCGGGGGAGGAAAGATACGCAGTATTTT
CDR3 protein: CASSLETGRGRKDTQYF

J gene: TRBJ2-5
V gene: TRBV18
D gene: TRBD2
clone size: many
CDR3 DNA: TGTGCCAGCTCTCCCCCGGGGACTACCAAAGAGACCCAGTACTTC
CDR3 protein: CASSPPGTTKETQYF

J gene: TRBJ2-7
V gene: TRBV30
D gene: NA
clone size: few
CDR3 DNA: TGTGCCTGGGGCACCTCCTACGAGCAGTACTTC
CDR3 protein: CAWGTSYEQYF

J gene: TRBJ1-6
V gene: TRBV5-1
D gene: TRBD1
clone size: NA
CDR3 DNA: TGCGCCAGCAGCTCGCGACAGGGAGGGAATTCACCCCTCCACTTT
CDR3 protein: CASSSRQGGNSPLHF

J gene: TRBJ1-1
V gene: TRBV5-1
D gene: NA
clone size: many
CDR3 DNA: TGCGCCAGCAGCTCCGGACAGCTGAACACTGAAGCTTTCTTT
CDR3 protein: CASSSGQLNTEAFF

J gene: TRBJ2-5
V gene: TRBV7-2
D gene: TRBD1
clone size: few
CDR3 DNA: TGTGCCAGCAGCATTGGACAGGGGGAGGAGACCCAGTACTTC
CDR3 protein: CASSIGQGEETQYF

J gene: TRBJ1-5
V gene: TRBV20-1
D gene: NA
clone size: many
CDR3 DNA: TGCAGTGCCAGGACAGCGGGGAATCAGCCCCAGCATTTT
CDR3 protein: CSARTAGNQPQHF

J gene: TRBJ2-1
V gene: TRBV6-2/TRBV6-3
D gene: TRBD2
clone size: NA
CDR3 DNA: TGTGCCAGCAGTCGTAGCGGGAGAACTGGGCTGTTCTTC
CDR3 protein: CASSRSGRTGLFF

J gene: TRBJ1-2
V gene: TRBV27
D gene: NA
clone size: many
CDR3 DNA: TGTGCCAGCAGTCCTCACCGAATGGGGATCGGCTACACCTTC
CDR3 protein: CASSPHRMGIGYTF

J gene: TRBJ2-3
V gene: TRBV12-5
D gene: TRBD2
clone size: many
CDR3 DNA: TGTGCTAGTGGTTTGGGCTACACAGCGGGAGGGCCGGAAGATACGCAGTATTTT
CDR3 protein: CASGLGYTAGGPEDTQYF

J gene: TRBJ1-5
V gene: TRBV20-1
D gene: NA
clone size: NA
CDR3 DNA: TGCAGTGCTAATAGACAGGCACAAGATCAGCCCCAGCATTTT
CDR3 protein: CSANRQAQDQPQHF

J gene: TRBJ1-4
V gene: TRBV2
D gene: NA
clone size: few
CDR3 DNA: TGTGCCGCCGTGACTAATGAAAAACTGTTTTTT
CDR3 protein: CAAVTNEKLFF

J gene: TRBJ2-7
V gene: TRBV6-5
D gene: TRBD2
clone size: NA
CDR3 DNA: TGTGCCAGCAGCAGTACAGCGGGGGGTTCCTACGAGCAGTACTTC
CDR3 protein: CASSSTAGGSYEQYF

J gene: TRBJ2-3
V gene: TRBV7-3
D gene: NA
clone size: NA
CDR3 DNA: TGTGCCAGCAGCTGGGACACAGATACGCAGTATTTT
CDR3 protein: CASSWDTDTQYF

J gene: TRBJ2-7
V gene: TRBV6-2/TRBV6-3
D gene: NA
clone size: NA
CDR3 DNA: TGTGCCAGCAGTTATCCCCGCCTAGCAGCAAGCTACGAGCAGTACTTC
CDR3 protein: CASSYPRLAASYEQYF

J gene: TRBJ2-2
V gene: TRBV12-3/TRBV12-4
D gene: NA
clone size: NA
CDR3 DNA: TGTGCCAGCAGTTTAAGTTCCACGAACACCGGGGAGCTGTTTTTT
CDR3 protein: CASSLSSTNTGELFF

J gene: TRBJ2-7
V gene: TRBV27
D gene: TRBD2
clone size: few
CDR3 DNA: TGTGCCAGCAGGTGGACTAGCGGCGATACCTACGAGCAGTACTTC
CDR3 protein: CASRWTSGDTYEQYF

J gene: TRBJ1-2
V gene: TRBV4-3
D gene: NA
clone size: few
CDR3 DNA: TGCGCCAGCAGCCCTAAACTAACGGGGTCCGGCTACACCTTC
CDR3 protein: CASSPKLTGSGYTF

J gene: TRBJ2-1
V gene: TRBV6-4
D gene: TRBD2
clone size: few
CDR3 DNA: TGTGCCAGCAGTGACTCGCCTAGCGGGGGGGGAAACAATGAGCAGTTCTTC
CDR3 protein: CASSDSPSGGGNNEQFF

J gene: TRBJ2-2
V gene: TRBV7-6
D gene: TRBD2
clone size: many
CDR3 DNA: TGTGCCAGCAGGAGACTAGCGGATAACACCGGGGAGCTGTTTTTT
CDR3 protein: CASRRLADNTGELFF

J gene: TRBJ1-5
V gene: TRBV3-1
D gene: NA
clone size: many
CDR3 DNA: TGTGCCAGCAGCCAAGGGTGGGGGGACAATCAGCCCCAGCATTTT
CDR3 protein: CASSQGWGDNQPQHF

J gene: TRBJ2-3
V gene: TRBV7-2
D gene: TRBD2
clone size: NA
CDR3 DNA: TGTGCCAGCAGAAGGACTAGCGGGGGTATCACAGATACGCAGTATTTT
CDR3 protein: CASRRTSGGITDTQYF

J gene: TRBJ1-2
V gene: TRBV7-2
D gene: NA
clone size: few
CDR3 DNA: TGTGCCAGCAGGGGGGCGGATGGCTACACCTTC
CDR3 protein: CASRGADGYTF

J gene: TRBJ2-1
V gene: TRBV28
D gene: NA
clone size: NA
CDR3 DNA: TGTGCCAGCAGTTCAGAGGTAGGCTCCTACAATGAGCAGTTCTTC
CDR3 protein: CASSSEVGSYNEQFF

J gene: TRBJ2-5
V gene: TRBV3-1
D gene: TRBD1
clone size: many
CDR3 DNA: TGTGCCAGCAGCCAAAGAGGGGGCCGGGAGACCCAGTACTTC
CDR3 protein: CASSQRGGRETQYF

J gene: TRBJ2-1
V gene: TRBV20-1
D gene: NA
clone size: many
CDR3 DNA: TGCAGTGCGATGGCGGGAACAATCTACAATGAGCAGTTCTTC
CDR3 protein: CSAMAGTIYNEQFF

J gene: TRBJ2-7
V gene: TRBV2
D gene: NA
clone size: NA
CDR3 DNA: TGTGCCAGCAGTGTATTCGAGCAGTACTTC
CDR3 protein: CASSVFEQYF

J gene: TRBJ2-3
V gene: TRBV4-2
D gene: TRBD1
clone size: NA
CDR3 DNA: TGTGCCAGCAGCCAAAGGGACAGTGGGTGGGCGAGCACAGATACGCAGTATTTT
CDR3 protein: CASSQRDSGWASTDTQYF

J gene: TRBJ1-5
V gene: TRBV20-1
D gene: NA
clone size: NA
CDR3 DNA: TGCAGTGCCGTGACTTACAGAGGTGGCAATCAGCCCCAGCATTTT
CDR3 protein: CSAVTYRGGNQPQHF

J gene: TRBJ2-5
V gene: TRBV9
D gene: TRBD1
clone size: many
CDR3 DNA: TGTGCCAGCAGCCCCTTTTCCGGGACAGGGAGCCGAGGGAGAACGGAGACCCAGTACTTC
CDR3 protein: CASSPFSGTGSRGRTETQYF